Listed below are T cell receptor beta chains from one sample, sequenced in a study of T cell repertoires in cytomegalovirus infection. Using its own MiXCR run on the reads, TCRdb lists one record per CDR3 protein. The sample contains 270,000 or so distinct CDR3 sequences, more than 15% of which appear only once. What was sequenced was CD8+ T cells from PBMCs. These receptor sequences come from a human donor in good health (CMV status not recorded). Some clones in this sample may be carry-over from other donors' samples. Both conserved end residues are part of each CDR3. The D gene is left open where the match is weak. Clone sizes are given selectively: once, few, many, or a class where the clone is expanded.

j_gene: TRBJ1-1
v_gene: TRBV7-9
abundance: .
d_gene: .
CDR3nt: TGTGCCAGCCGAAACGGGGGGGCTGGTAAGACTGAAGCTTTCTTT
CDR3aa: CASRNGGAGKTEAFF

j_gene: TRBJ2-3
v_gene: TRBV5-6
abundance: .
d_gene: .
CDR3nt: TGTGCCAGCAGCTTGGAACGGCAGGCCTATACGCAGTATTTT
CDR3aa: CASSLERQAYTQYF

j_gene: TRBJ1-1
v_gene: TRBV7-2
abundance: many
d_gene: .
CDR3nt: TGTGCCAGCAGCTTAATAGGTGAAGCTTTCTTT
CDR3aa: CASSLIGEAFF

j_gene: TRBJ2-2
v_gene: TRBV7-9
abundance: .
d_gene: TRBD1
CDR3nt: TGTGCCAGCAGCGACGCGAGACAGGGGCCCGACGGGGAGCTGTTTTTT
CDR3aa: CASSDARQGPDGELFF

j_gene: TRBJ2-1
v_gene: TRBV19
abundance: many
d_gene: .
CDR3nt: TGTGCCAGTAGTATATCGGCGAGTTACAATGAGCAGTTCTTC
CDR3aa: CASSISASYNEQFF

j_gene: TRBJ2-1
v_gene: TRBV2
abundance: few
d_gene: .
CDR3nt: TGTGCCAGCAGTGAAGTGGGTCCGGATGAGCAGTTCTTC
CDR3aa: CASSEVGPDEQFF

j_gene: TRBJ1-1
v_gene: TRBV15
abundance: few
d_gene: TRBD1
CDR3nt: TGTGCCACCAGCAACAGGGGGCTCGCTGAAGCTTTCTTT
CDR3aa: CATSNRGLAEAFF

j_gene: TRBJ1-1
v_gene: TRBV7-2
abundance: many
d_gene: TRBD1
CDR3nt: TGTGCCAGCAGCAGCCGGGACAGGGCAACTGAAGCTTTCTTT
CDR3aa: CASSSRDRATEAFF

j_gene: TRBJ2-7
v_gene: TRBV7-9
abundance: few
d_gene: .
CDR3nt: TGTGCCAGCAACACCGGGGGCGAGCAGTACTTC
CDR3aa: CASNTGGEQYF

j_gene: TRBJ1-1
v_gene: TRBV7-6
abundance: .
d_gene: .
CDR3nt: TGTGCCAGCAGCCAACTGGGTGGAGGCATGAACACTGAAGCTTTCTTT
CDR3aa: CASSQLGGGMNTEAFF

j_gene: TRBJ2-1
v_gene: TRBV29-1
abundance: few
d_gene: TRBD1
CDR3nt: TGCAGCGTTGAAAGAGACAGGGTCAATGAGCAGTTCTTC
CDR3aa: CSVERDRVNEQFF

j_gene: TRBJ2-5
v_gene: TRBV4-3
abundance: few
d_gene: .
CDR3nt: TGCGCCAGCAGCCAAGGTCCTGGGACGGAGCAAGAGACCCAGTACTTC
CDR3aa: CASSQGPGTEQETQYF

j_gene: TRBJ2-7
v_gene: TRBV5-6
abundance: few
d_gene: TRBD2
CDR3nt: TGTGCCAGCAGCGCAGGGACTAGGCACGAGCAGTACTTC
CDR3aa: CASSAGTRHEQYF

j_gene: TRBJ1-1
v_gene: TRBV7-6
abundance: .
d_gene: .
CDR3nt: TGTGCCAGCAGGGGGGGGGCAGGGGTAAACACTGAAGCTTTCTTT
CDR3aa: CASRGGAGVNTEAFF

j_gene: TRBJ1-6
v_gene: TRBV14
abundance: .
d_gene: .
CDR3nt: TGTGCCAGCAGCCAAGGCGTCCTTCGTAGGACTTCACCCCTCCACTTT
CDR3aa: CASSQGVLRRTSPLHF

j_gene: TRBJ1-6
v_gene: TRBV28
abundance: many
d_gene: .
CDR3nt: TGTGCCAGCAGTTTTACACGGTATAATTCACCCCTCCACTTT
CDR3aa: CASSFTRYNSPLHF

j_gene: TRBJ1-4
v_gene: TRBV7-8
abundance: many
d_gene: .
CDR3nt: TGTGCCAGCAGCTTAATCGGGGAAAAACTGTTTTTT
CDR3aa: CASSLIGEKLFF

j_gene: TRBJ2-7
v_gene: TRBV7-9
abundance: many
d_gene: .
CDR3nt: TGTGCCAGCAGCGACTCCACCTCCTACTACGAGCAGTACTTC
CDR3aa: CASSDSTSYYEQYF

j_gene: TRBJ2-7
v_gene: TRBV7-8
abundance: many
d_gene: TRBD1
CDR3nt: TGTGCCAGCAGCTTCTACCTCCCGGGACAGGGGGCCTACGAGCAGTACTTC
CDR3aa: CASSFYLPGQGAYEQYF

j_gene: TRBJ2-3
v_gene: TRBV2
abundance: few
d_gene: TRBD1
CDR3nt: TGTGCCAGCAGGGGGACAGGGGCTCGCACAGATACGCAGTATTTT
CDR3aa: CASRGTGARTDTQYF

j_gene: TRBJ2-2
v_gene: TRBV7-2
abundance: many
d_gene: TRBD2
CDR3nt: TGTGCCAGCAGCTACCCCCGCGGCGGGGGGGTCACCGGGGAGCTGTTTTTT
CDR3aa: CASSYPRGGGVTGELFF

j_gene: TRBJ2-1
v_gene: TRBV6-2/TRBV6-3
abundance: few
d_gene: TRBD2
CDR3nt: TGTGCCAGCAGTGTCAACGGGGGGGTCAGTGAGCAGTTCTTC
CDR3aa: CASSVNGGVSEQFF

j_gene: TRBJ2-1
v_gene: TRBV7-9
abundance: many
d_gene: TRBD2
CDR3nt: TGTGCCAGCAGCCCCTCTTCGGGGGGGCAGGTCAATGAGCAGTTCTTC
CDR3aa: CASSPSSGGQVNEQFF

j_gene: TRBJ1-1
v_gene: TRBV6-2/TRBV6-3
abundance: few
d_gene: .
CDR3nt: TGTGCCAGCAGTTACTCTATTCGGGACGTTAAGGAAGCTTTCTTT
CDR3aa: CASSYSIRDVKEAFF

j_gene: TRBJ2-7
v_gene: TRBV7-2
abundance: many
d_gene: .
CDR3nt: TGTGCCAGCAGCTTAGCTGGTGGAGGCGGCTCCTACGAGCAGTACTTC
CDR3aa: CASSLAGGGGSYEQYF

j_gene: TRBJ2-7
v_gene: TRBV6-6
abundance: few
d_gene: TRBD1
CDR3nt: TGTGCCAGCAGGATGGACAGGGGGCGGGTCACCTCCTCCTACGAGCAGTACTTC
CDR3aa: CASRMDRGRVTSSYEQYF

j_gene: TRBJ2-3
v_gene: TRBV2
abundance: .
d_gene: .
CDR3nt: TGTGCCAGCAGTGAGACGAGGCGGGGCACAGATACGCAGTATTTT
CDR3aa: CASSETRRGTDTQYF

j_gene: TRBJ2-5
v_gene: TRBV7-2
abundance: many
d_gene: .
CDR3nt: TGTGCCAGCAGCTTAGTTACCGGCAAATCGGAGACCCAGTACTTC
CDR3aa: CASSLVTGKSETQYF

j_gene: TRBJ2-2
v_gene: TRBV19
abundance: .
d_gene: TRBD1
CDR3nt: TGTGCCAGTAAATTGTGGCAGGGGGACACCGGGGAGCTGTTTTTT
CDR3aa: CASKLWQGDTGELFF